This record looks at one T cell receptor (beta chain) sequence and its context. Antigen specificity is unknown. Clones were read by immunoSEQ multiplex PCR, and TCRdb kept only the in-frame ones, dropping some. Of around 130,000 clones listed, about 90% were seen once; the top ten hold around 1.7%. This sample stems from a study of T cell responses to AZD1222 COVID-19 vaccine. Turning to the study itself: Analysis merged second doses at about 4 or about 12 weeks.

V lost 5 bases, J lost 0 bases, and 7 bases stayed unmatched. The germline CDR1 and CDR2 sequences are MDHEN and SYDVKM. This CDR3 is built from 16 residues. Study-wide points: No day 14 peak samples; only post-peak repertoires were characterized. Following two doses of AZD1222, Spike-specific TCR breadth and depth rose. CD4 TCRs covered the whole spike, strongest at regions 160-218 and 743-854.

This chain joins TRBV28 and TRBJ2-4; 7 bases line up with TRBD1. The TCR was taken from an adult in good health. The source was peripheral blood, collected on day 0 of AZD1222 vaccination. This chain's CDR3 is CASSPRTGLAKNIQYF. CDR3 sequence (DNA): TGTGCCAGCAGTCCAAGGACAGGACTAGCCAAAAACATTCAGTACTTC.